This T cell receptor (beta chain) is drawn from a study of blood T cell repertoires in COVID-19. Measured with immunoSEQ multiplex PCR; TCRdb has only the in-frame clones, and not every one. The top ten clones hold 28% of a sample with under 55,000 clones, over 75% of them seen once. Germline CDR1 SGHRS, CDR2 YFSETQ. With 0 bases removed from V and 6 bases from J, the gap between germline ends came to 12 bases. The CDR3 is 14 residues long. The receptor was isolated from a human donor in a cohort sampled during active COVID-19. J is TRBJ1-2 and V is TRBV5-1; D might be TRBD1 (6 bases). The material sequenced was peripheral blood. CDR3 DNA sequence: TGCGCCAGCAGCTTGGAAACGGGGGGCAATGGCTACACCTTC. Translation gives CASSLETGGNGYTF.